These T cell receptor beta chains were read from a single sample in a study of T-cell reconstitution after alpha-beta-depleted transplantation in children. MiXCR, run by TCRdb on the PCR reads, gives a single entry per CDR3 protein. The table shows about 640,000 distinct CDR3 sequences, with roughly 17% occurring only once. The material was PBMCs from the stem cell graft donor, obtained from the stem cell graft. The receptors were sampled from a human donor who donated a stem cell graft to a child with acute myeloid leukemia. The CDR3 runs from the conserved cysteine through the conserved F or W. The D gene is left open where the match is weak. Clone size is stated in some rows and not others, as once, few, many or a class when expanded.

cdr3_aa: CASSEGGRGAFLNNEQFF; cdr3_nt: TGTGCCAGCAGTGAGGGTGGGCGGGGGGCTTTCCTAAACAATGAGCAGTTCTTC; d_call: TRBD2; clone_size: -; v_call: TRBV25-1; j_call: TRBJ2-1
cdr3_aa: CASSPVTVGQGRDEQFF; cdr3_nt: TGCGCCAGCAGCCCTGTTACTGTCGGGCAGGGGAGGGATGAGCAGTTCTTC; d_call: -; clone_size: many; v_call: TRBV5-1; j_call: TRBJ2-1
cdr3_aa: CASGEGARNEQFF; cdr3_nt: TGTGCCAGCGGGGAGGGAGCCCGCAATGAGCAGTTCTTC; d_call: TRBD2; clone_size: many; v_call: TRBV6-5; j_call: TRBJ2-1
cdr3_aa: CASSLGTANPHNEQFF; cdr3_nt: TGCGCCAGCAGCTTGGGGACGGCGAATCCCCACAATGAGCAGTTCTTC; d_call: -; clone_size: few; v_call: TRBV5-1; j_call: TRBJ2-1
cdr3_aa: CASTLTANTEAFF; cdr3_nt: TGTGCCAGCACCCTGACAGCGAACACTGAAGCTTTCTTT; d_call: -; clone_size: -; v_call: TRBV28; j_call: TRBJ1-1
cdr3_aa: CASRGSEGLYNEQFF; cdr3_nt: TGTGCCAGCAGGGGCAGCGAGGGGCTCTACAATGAGCAGTTCTTC; d_call: -; clone_size: -; v_call: TRBV2; j_call: TRBJ2-1
cdr3_aa: CSATLAGAYNEQFF; cdr3_nt: TGCAGTGCTACCTTAGCGGGGGCCTACAATGAGCAGTTCTTC; d_call: TRBD2; clone_size: many; v_call: TRBV20-1; j_call: TRBJ2-1
cdr3_aa: CASSPQRRRVRDTEAFF; cdr3_nt: TGTGCCAGCAGCCCCCAGAGGCGGAGGGTGAGGGACACTGAAGCTTTCTTT; d_call: -; clone_size: few; v_call: TRBV7-9; j_call: TRBJ1-1
cdr3_aa: CASSLLAGGPADTQYF; cdr3_nt: TGTGCCAGCAGTCTCCTAGCGGGGGGCCCAGCAGATACGCAGTATTTT; d_call: TRBD2; clone_size: -; v_call: TRBV6-1; j_call: TRBJ2-3
cdr3_aa: CASSFGLGAPDEQYF; cdr3_nt: TGTGCCAGCAGCTTTGGGTTAGGGGCGCCAGACGAGCAGTACTTC; d_call: -; clone_size: few; v_call: TRBV5-6; j_call: TRBJ2-7
cdr3_aa: CASSPVDGTSGNTIYF; cdr3_nt: TGTGCCAGCAGCCCAGTGGACGGGACCTCTGGAAACACCATATATTTT; d_call: -; clone_size: -; v_call: TRBV9; j_call: TRBJ1-3
cdr3_aa: CASSLEGGPREQYF; cdr3_nt: TGTGCCAGCAGCTTAGAGGGAGGGCCCCGCGAGCAGTACTTC; d_call: TRBD2; clone_size: few; v_call: TRBV7-2; j_call: TRBJ2-7
cdr3_aa: CATSDPTRPTGELFF; cdr3_nt: TGTGCCACCAGTGACCCAACGAGACCCACCGGGGAGCTGTTTTTT; d_call: -; clone_size: few; v_call: TRBV24-1; j_call: TRBJ2-2
cdr3_aa: CSASSGTGGTDTQYF; cdr3_nt: TGCAGTGCTAGTTCTGGGACAGGGGGGACAGATACGCAGTATTTT; d_call: TRBD1; clone_size: many; v_call: TRBV20-1; j_call: TRBJ2-3
cdr3_aa: CSATPPTGNTEAFF; cdr3_nt: TGCAGTGCTACACCTCCCACGGGGAACACTGAAGCTTTCTTT; d_call: -; clone_size: few; v_call: TRBV20-1; j_call: TRBJ1-1